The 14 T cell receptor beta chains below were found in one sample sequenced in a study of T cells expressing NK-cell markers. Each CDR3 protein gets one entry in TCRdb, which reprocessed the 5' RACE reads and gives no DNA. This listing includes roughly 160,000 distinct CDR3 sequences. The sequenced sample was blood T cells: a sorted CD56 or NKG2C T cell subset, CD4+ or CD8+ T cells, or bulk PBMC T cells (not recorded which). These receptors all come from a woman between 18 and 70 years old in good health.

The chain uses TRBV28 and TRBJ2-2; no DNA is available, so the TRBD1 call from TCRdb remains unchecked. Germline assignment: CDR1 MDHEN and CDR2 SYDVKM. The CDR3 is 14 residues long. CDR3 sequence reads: CASSLGGPTGELFF.

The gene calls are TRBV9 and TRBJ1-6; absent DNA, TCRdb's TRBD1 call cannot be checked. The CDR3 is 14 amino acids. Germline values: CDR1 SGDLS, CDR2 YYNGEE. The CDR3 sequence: CASSVGPGESPLHF.

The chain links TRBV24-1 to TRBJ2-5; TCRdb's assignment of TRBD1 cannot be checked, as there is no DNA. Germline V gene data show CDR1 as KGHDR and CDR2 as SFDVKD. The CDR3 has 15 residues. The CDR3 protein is CATSAGTGLQETQYF.

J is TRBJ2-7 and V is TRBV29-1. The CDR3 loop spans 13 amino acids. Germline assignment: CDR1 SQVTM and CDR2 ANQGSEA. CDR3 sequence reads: CSVGSGTLYEQYF.

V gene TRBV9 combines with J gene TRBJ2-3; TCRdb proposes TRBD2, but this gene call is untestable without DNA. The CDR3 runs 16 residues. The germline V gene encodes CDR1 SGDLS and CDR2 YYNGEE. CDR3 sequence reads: CASSVAPSGRTDTQYF.

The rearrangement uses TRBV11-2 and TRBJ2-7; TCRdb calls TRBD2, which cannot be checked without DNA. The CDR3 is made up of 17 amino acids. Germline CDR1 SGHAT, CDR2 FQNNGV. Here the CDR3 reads CASSPQRVSGNSYEQYF.

CDR3 residues: CASILLTTTSTDTQYF. The rearrangement uses TRBV2 and TRBJ2-3; TCRdb picks TRBD2, but there is no DNA to check that call. Looked up from germline, CDR1 is SNHLY and CDR2 is FYNNEI. The CDR3 has 16 residues.

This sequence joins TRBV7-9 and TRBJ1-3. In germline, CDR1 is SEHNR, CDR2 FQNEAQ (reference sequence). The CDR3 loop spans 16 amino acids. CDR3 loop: CASSLTAGPSGNTIYF.

The CDR3 protein is CASTLLLANYGYTF. The chain carries TRBV6-1 and TRBJ1-2. Germline V CDR1 and CDR2: MNHNS, SASEGT. This CDR3 comprises 14 residues.

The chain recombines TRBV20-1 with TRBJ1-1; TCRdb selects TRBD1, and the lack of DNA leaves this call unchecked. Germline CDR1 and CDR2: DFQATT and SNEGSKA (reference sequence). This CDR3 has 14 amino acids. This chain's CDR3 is CSATSGHRNTEAFF.

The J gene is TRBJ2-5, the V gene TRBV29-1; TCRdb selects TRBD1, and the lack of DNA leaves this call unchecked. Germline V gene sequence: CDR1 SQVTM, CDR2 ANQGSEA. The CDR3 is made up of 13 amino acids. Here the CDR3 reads CSVWPGGGETQYF.

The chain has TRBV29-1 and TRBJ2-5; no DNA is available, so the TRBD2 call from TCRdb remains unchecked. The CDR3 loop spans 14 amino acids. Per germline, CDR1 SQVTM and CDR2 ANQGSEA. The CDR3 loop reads CSARTAGGQETQYF.

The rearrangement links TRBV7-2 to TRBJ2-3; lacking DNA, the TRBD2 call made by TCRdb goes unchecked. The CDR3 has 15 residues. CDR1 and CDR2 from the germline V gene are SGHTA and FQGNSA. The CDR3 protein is CASSRIAGGVDTQYF.

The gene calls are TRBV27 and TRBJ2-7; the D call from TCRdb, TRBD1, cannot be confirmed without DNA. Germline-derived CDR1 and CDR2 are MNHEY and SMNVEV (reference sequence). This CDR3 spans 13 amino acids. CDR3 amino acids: CASSPWPQDEQYF.